The 20 T cell receptor beta chains listed next were all sequenced from one sample in a study of cytomegalovirus exposure and HLA in healthy donors (dated by TCRdb to about 2017). The library was made by the immunoSEQ multiplex PCR assay. The multiplex PCR relied on a mix of 60 forward primers for TCR Vbeta segments and 13 reverse primers for TCR Jbeta segments. This immuneACCESS table, as held by TCRdb, lists in-frame sequences with V and J called but not all clones. Of the missing ones, under half trace to an unresolved V gene in checked studies; the others have no known cause. In this sample the table shows 190,000 or so clones, roughly four fifths of which occur a single time. 6.5% of the sample is in the top ten clones. Input material: PBMCs. The receptors were sampled from a woman aged 45-65 years in good health and CMV-seropositive.

The rearrangement uses TRBV28 and TRBJ2-7; D is possibly TRBD1 (6 bases). Trimming cost V 5 bases and J 0 bases, with 20 bases left between them. The CDR3 totals 17 residues. Germline V CDR1 and CDR2: MDHEN, SYDVKM. CDR3 coding DNA: TGTGCCAGCAGTCTCCCTGGACAGCATCCAACCTCCTACGAGCAGTACTTC. Protein product: CASSLPGQHPTSYEQYF.

This chain uses TRBV4-2 with TRBJ1-2; D uncertain. CDR1 and CDR2 (germline): LGHNA, YNFKEQ. Trimming stripped 1 base from V and 8 bases from J, with 14 bases between. The CDR3 totals 14 residues. The CDR3 nucleotides are TGTGCCAGCAGCCAAGCCCTGGAGGGAAGCGGCTACACCTTC. As protein: CASSQALEGSGYTF.

The chain has TRBV5-1 and TRBJ2-2; the match to TRBD2 covers 7 bases. CDR3 length: 15 amino acids. V lost 1 base to trimming and J lost 6 bases; unmatched junction nucleotides: 6. Germline lookup yields CDR1 SGHRS and CDR2 YFSETQ. The CDR3 protein is CASSLFAGVAGELFF. DNA of the CDR3: TGCGCCAGCAGCTTGTTTGCGGGAGTAGCCGGGGAGCTGTTTTTT.

Of note for this clone: The junction does not match germline at one end; this may be a read error. The chain is built from TRBV7-9 and TRBJ2-7; D might be TRBD1 (5 bases). Germline V gene lookup returns CDR1 SEHNR and CDR2 FQNEAQ (reference sequence). The CDR3 contains 14 residues. DNA for the CDR3: TGTTCCAGCAGCTTAGTACAGGACACCTACGAGCAGTACTTC. Translation gives CSSSLVQDTYEQYF.

This chain links TRBV10-1 with TRBJ2-2; tentatively, D is TRBD1 (5 bases). The V end lost 4 bases, the J end lost 4 bases, and 7 bases lay between the germline ends. The CDR3 runs to 13 residues. Germline loops: CDR1 WNHNN, CDR2 SYGVQD (reference sequence). CDR3 sequence: CASSGQGTGELFF. DNA for the CDR3: TGCGCCAGCAGTGGGCAGGGCACCGGGGAGCTGTTTTTT.

V and J are TRBV29-1 and TRBJ2-7; TRBD1 agrees at 8 bases. The CDR3 spans 13 residues. The V gene end was trimmed by 7 bases and the J gene end by 2 bases; junction bases not matched to a gene: 7. The germline V gene encodes CDR1 SQVTM and CDR2 ANQGSEA. The CDR3 is CSGTGQGAYEQYF. In nucleotides, the CDR3 is TGCAGCGGAACCGGACAGGGTGCCTACGAGCAGTACTTC.

This sequence joins TRBV7-9 and TRBJ1-2, with 9 bases lining up with TRBD1. Unmatched junction bases numbered 12, after V lost 2 bases and J lost 11 bases. This CDR3 is built from 15 residues. CDR1 is SEHNR, CDR2 FQNEAQ, per germline (reference sequence). This CDR3 is CASSLTPARQGDYTF. CDR3 sequence (DNA): TGTGCCAGCAGCTTAACCCCGGCTCGACAGGGGGATTACACCTTC.

The rearrangement uses TRBV7-8 and TRBJ2-5; 7 bases match TRBD1. Trimming at V came to 1 base and at J to 4 bases, leaving 12 bases not matched to a gene. The length of the CDR3 is 17 residues. Germline values: CDR1 SGHVS, CDR2 FQNEAQ. CDR3 in amino acids: CASSLEERQGVVETQYF. For the CDR3, the DNA is TGTGCCAGCAGCTTAGAAGAGCGGCAGGGGGTAGTAGAGACCCAGTACTTC.

This chain uses TRBV10-3 with TRBJ2-1; TRBD2 matches 7 bases. With V trimmed by 4 bases and J by 10 bases, 16 bases remained unmatched. This CDR3 spans 16 amino acids. Germline assignment: CDR1 ENHRY and CDR2 SYGVKD. CDR3 sequence: CAISAVVAGAVPEQFF. CDR3 coding DNA: TGTGCCATCAGTGCGGTTGTAGCGGGCGCCGTACCGGAGCAGTTCTTC.

V is TRBV7-2 and J is TRBJ2-2; D perhaps matches TRBD1 (6 bases). V was shortened by 4 bases and J by 2 bases, with 17 bases between the two germline ends. The CDR3 covers 17 residues. Per the germline V gene, CDR1 is SGHTA and CDR2 is FQGNSA. The CDR3 region is CASSWPRAGANTGELFF. Written as DNA, the CDR3 is TGTGCCAGCAGCTGGCCACGGGCAGGGGCTAACACCGGGGAGCTGTTTTTT.

The chain joins TRBV25-1 to TRBJ1-1; 7 nucleotides align to TRBD1. This CDR3 has 12 amino acids. Germline CDR1 and CDR2: MGHDK and SYGVNS. Trimming took 3 bases from V and 13 from J; bases not matched to a gene: 8. The CDR3 sequence: CASSETGRGGFF. The CDR3 coding sequence is TGTGCCAGCAGTGAGACAGGGCGAGGTGGTTTCTTT.

The chain combines TRBV5-4 with TRBJ1-2, with 7 bases fitting TRBD1. Unmatched junction bases numbered 6, after V lost 4 bases and J lost 3 bases. The CDR3 extends over 14 amino acids. Germline V lookup: CDR1 SGHNT, CDR2 YYREEE (reference sequence). The CDR3 loop is CASSRLDRDYGYTF. The DNA of the CDR3 is TGTGCCAGCAGCCGCCTTGACAGGGACTATGGCTACACCTTC.

J is TRBJ2-1 and V is TRBV25-1; 8 bases align to TRBD2. This CDR3 has 13 residues. With 0 bases clipped from V and 14 bases from J, the junction kept 6 bases outside the gene matches. The germline V gene has CDR1 MGHDK and CDR2 SYGVNS. The DNA of the CDR3 is TGTGCCAGCAGTGAATACGAGCGGGAGTCTAAGTTCTTC. The encoded protein is CASSEYERESKFF. The entire variable domain, with the rest obtained from reference TRBV25-1 and TRBJ2-1, is as follows: EADIYQTPRYLVIGTGKKITLECSQTMGHDKMYWYQQDPGMELHLIHYSYGVNSTEKGDLSSESTVSRIRTEHFPLTLESARPSHTSQYLCASSEYERESKFFGPGTRLTVL.

This clone was detected a few times. The J gene is TRBJ2-7, the V gene TRBV11-2; D ambiguous. V lost 6 bases, J lost 0 bases, and 9 bases lay in between. This CDR3 spans 13 amino acids. In germline, CDR1 is SGHAT, CDR2 FQNNGV. CDR3 bases: TGTGCCAGCAGTAACAGTCTCTCCTACGAGCAGTACTTC. As protein: CASSNSLSYEQYF. Drawing the rest from reference TRBV11-2 and TRBJ2-7, the complete variable domain is EAGVAQSPRYKIIEKRQSVAFWCNPISGHATLYWYQQILGQGPKLLIQFQNNGVVDDSQLPKDRFSAERLKGVDSTLKIQPAKLEDSAVYLCASSNSLSYEQYFGPGTRLTVT.

V gene TRBV2 combines with J gene TRBJ2-7; TRBD1 matches at 9 bases. In germline, CDR1 is SNHLY, CDR2 FYNNEI. The CDR3 is 14 amino acids. The V and J ends lost 5 bases and 6 bases, in that order; junction bases with no gene match: 8. CDR3 nucleotide sequence: TGTGCCAGCAGTTTCGAACAGGGGGCCTTCGAGCAGTACTTC. Its protein product is CASSFEQGAFEQYF. The whole variable domain, filled in from reference TRBV2 and TRBJ2-7, reads EPEVTQTPSHQVTQMGQEVILRCVPISNHLYFYWYRQILGQKVEFLVSFYNNEISEKSEIFDDQFSVERPDGSNFTLKIRSTKLEDSAMYFCASSFEQGAFEQYFGPGTRLTVT.

With regard to this clone: One end of the junction fails to match germline, which may point to a read error. V is TRBV7-9 and J is TRBJ2-1; the D gene is possibly TRBD2 (5 bases). Germline lookup yields CDR1 SEHNR and CDR2 FQNEAQ (reference sequence). This CDR3 has 12 residues. CDR3 DNA: TGTTCCAGCAGCACACTAGGTAATGAGCAGTTCTTC. It codes for CSSSTLGNEQFF.

The genes are TRBV28 and TRBJ2-7; 7 positions match TRBD1. Germline values: CDR1 MDHEN, CDR2 SYDVKM. The CDR3 is 14 residues long. Trimming removed 8 bases from V and 0 bases from J; junction bases left unmatched: 7. The CDR3 reads CASRRDRSSYEQYF. CDR3 DNA: TGTGCCAGCCGAAGGGACAGAAGCTCCTACGAGCAGTACTTC.

The count of this clone is one. CDR3 bases: TGTGCCAGCAGGACTTACTCCGGGAGAGGCGAGCAGTACTTC. Protein sequence: CASRTYSGRGEQYF. The rearrangement joins TRBV2 to TRBJ2-7, with D tentatively TRBD2 (6 bases). Trimming removed 6 bases from V and 6 bases from J, with 18 bases in between. CDR1 is SNHLY, CDR2 FYNNEI, per germline. The CDR3 spans 14 residues.

This clone was counted a single time. CDR3 nucleotide sequence: TGTGCCAGCAGCCCTCAGTCGAGCACAGATACGCAGTATTTT. This translates into CASSPQSSTDTQYF. The chain joins TRBV7-2 to TRBJ2-3, with unresolved D. CDR1 SGHTA and CDR2 FQGNSA come from the germline V gene. The CDR3 has 14 amino acids. V shed 5 bases and J shed 0 bases, with 9 bases lying between them.

This clone was recorded a few times. The V and J genes are TRBV2 and TRBJ2-3; TRBD2 aligns across 7 bases. Germline CDR1 and CDR2: SNHLY and FYNNEI. J lost 6 bases, V lost 6 bases, and 12 bases had no gene match. The CDR3 consists of 15 residues. DNA for the CDR3: TGTGCCAGCAGGGCCTATGGACTAGTGTCGGATACGCAGTATTTT. Amino acid sequence: CASRAYGLVSDTQYF. Variable domain in full (rest from reference TRBV2 and TRBJ2-3): EPEVTQTPSHQVTQMGQEVILRCVPISNHLYFYWYRQILGQKVEFLVSFYNNEISEKSEIFDDQFSVERPDGSNFTLKIRSTKLEDSAMYFCASRAYGLVSDTQYFGPGTRLTVL.